This TCR beta chain came from a study of cytomegalovirus exposure and HLA in healthy donors. Study background: From donors who were HLA-typed, an early data release held 81 million or so unique TCRs. Study-wide results and limits: V- and J-gene trimming in TCR beta was tied to a missense DCLRE1C variant by an analysis performed later. Several of the most significant clusters appeared, in a later analysis, to be linked to common viral pathogens.

60 Vbeta and 13 Jbeta primers were used in PCR. Here immunoSEQ multiplex PCR was the method, and the copy in TCRdb shows in-frame clones only, minus some. The repertoire holds 100,000 to 150,000 clones, with 75% to 85% as singletons. In its sample, this clone was seen once. The antigen remains undetermined. This CDR3 contains 12 residues. Germline V lookup: CDR1 MDHEN, CDR2 SYDVKM. Trimming stripped 8 bases from V and 5 bases from J, with 12 bases between. Sequencing was performed on PBMCs. The V and J genes are TRBV28 and TRBJ1-1; D ambiguous. This receptor was identified in a man between 35 and 55 years old in good health and CMV-seronegative. CDR3 loop: CASGLPMTEAFF. The CDR3, as DNA: TGTGCCAGCGGGCTACCAATGACTGAAGCTTTCTTT.